A selection of T cell receptor beta chains follows, all from one sample in a study of neurological immune-mediated disorders. TCRdb analysed the 5' RACE reads with MiXCR anew, one entry per CDR3 protein. The sample has 35,000 to 45,000 distinct CDR3 sequences, around 6.8% seen once. Sequenced sample: PBMCs. The source of these receptors is a woman in her thirties or forties in good health. CDR3s include the opening cysteine and the closing phenylalanine or tryptophan. D genes are given only for firm matches. Expanded clones are given a class, and other clones once, few, many or no size at all.

V gene	J gene	clone size	D gene	CDR3 protein	CDR3 DNA
TRBV12-3/TRBV12-4	TRBJ2-1	many	TRBD2	CASSPLGRKEGEQFF	TGTGCCAGCAGTCCACTCGGGAGGAAGGAAGGTGAGCAGTTCTTC
TRBV29-1	TRBJ2-7	many	TRBD1	CSVRTGPISYEQYF	TGCAGCGTGAGGACAGGGCCGATCTCCTACGAGCAGTACTTC
TRBV7-3	TRBJ1-1	many	NA	CASSGKGTEAFF	TGTGCCAGCAGCGGAAAGGGGACTGAAGCTTTCTTT
TRBV24-1	TRBJ2-3	many	NA	CATSDLKKRTDTQYF	TGTGCCACCAGTGATTTGAAGAAGCGCACAGATACGCAGTATTTT
TRBV12-3/TRBV12-4	TRBJ1-1	many	NA	CASSYRDLTEAFF	TGTGCCAGCAGTTACAGGGACCTCACTGAAGCTTTCTTT
TRBV3-1	TRBJ2-4	NA	NA	CVSSQDQGNIQYF	TGTGTCAGCAGCCAAGACCAGGGAAACATTCAGTACTTC
TRBV20-1	TRBJ1-2	NA	NA	CSARPLGAGYGYTF	TGCAGTGCTAGGCCCTTAGGGGCGGGCTATGGCTACACCTTC
TRBV25-1	TRBJ1-5	many	NA	CASSDSAIGQPQHF	TGTGCCAGCAGTGATAGCGCAATCGGTCAGCCCCAGCATTTT
TRBV15	TRBJ2-7	many	TRBD2	CATSGSGREQYF	TGTGCCACCAGCGGTAGCGGGAGGGAGCAGTACTTC
TRBV7-9	TRBJ2-7	medium-sized	NA	CASSLDSDYEQYF	TGTGCCAGCAGCCTAGACAGTGACTACGAGCAGTACTTC
TRBV20-1	TRBJ1-5	many	NA	CSASLDDQPQHF	TGCAGTGCTAGCCTGGACGATCAGCCCCAGCATTTT
TRBV3-1	TRBJ2-1	many	TRBD2	CASSQDLAGRSYNEQFF	TGTGCCAGCAGCCAAGACCTAGCGGGTCGCTCCTACAATGAGCAGTTCTTC
TRBV28	TRBJ2-4	few	TRBD1	CASSPDRGPHPKNIQYF	TGTGCCAGCAGCCCCGACAGGGGCCCCCACCCCAAAAACATTCAGTACTTC
TRBV6-5	TRBJ2-7	many	NA	CASSYGRGAYEQYF	TGTGCCAGCAGTTACGGACGGGGCGCCTACGAGCAGTACTTC
TRBV5-1	TRBJ2-1	many	TRBD2	CASSLVASGGPYNEQFF	TGCGCCAGCAGCTTGGTCGCTAGCGGGGGGCCATACAATGAGCAGTTCTTC
TRBV19	TRBJ1-5	many	TRBD1	CASSRGFDQPQHF	TGTGCCAGTAGCAGGGGGTTCGATCAGCCCCAGCATTTT
TRBV6-5	TRBJ2-1	many	TRBD2	CASSGRTSGRKSYNEQFF	TGTGCCAGCAGTGGGCGGACTAGCGGGAGGAAGTCCTACAATGAGCAGTTCTTC
TRBV15	TRBJ1-4	many	NA	CATGWANEKLFF	TGTGCCACCGGGTGGGCAAATGAAAAACTGTTTTTT
TRBV5-1	TRBJ2-1	NA	NA	CASSLVPGSYNEQFF	TGCGCCAGCAGCTTGGTTCCTGGCTCCTACAATGAGCAGTTCTTC
TRBV5-1	TRBJ2-5	many	TRBD1	CASSLGQEETQYF	TGCGCCAGCAGCCTGGGACAGGAGGAGACCCAGTACTTC
TRBV7-6	TRBJ2-1	few	TRBD1	CASSLAPGQSHNEQFF	TGTGCCAGCAGTCTCGCACCGGGACAGTCCCACAATGAGCAGTTCTTC
TRBV5-6	TRBJ1-5	many	NA	CASSSGAHQPQHF	TGTGCCAGCAGCTCGGGAGCCCATCAGCCCCAGCATTTT